This TCR beta chain was recorded in a study of T cells in tuberculosis. Looking at the study overall: T cells were selected with CD1B tetramers loaded with glucose monomycolate.

Here immunoSEQ multiplex PCR was the method, and the copy in TCRdb shows in-frame clones only, minus some. The table lists about 41,000 clones, 95% of them singletons. Comment on this clone: Compared with germline, one end of the junction differs, possibly owing to a read error.

The germline gives CDR1 GTSNPN, CDR2 SVGIG (reference sequence). The CDR3 runs 14 residues. The receptor was derived from a donor between 10 and 35 years old with latent tuberculosis or without tuberculosis infection. The J gene is TRBJ1-3, the V gene TRBV30; the match to TRBD1 covers 10 bases. What was sequenced was PBMCs. The CDR3 loop is CAWTRDRGRNIIYF. CDR3 sequence (DNA): TGTGCCTGGACCCGGGACAGGGGACGAAACATCATATATTTT.